The clone carrying this TCR beta chain was seen many times. With a J-beta primer mix and a sample-barcoded 5' primer, a second PCR ran about 6 to 11 cycles. MiXCR was run by TCRdb on the 5' RACE reads, yielding one entry per CDR3 protein. The repertoire holds some 890,000 distinct CDR3 sequences, with almost 30% as singletons. Looked up from germline, CDR1 is MDHEN and CDR2 is SYDVKM. The CDR3 extends over 15 amino acids. With V trimmed by 5 bases and J by 7 bases, 7 bases remained unmatched. The data originate from a study of blood T cells in healthy people across ages. The data were also submitted as part of a second study, on T cells of mothers and their children. That work contributes: Samples were provided by three healthy Caucasian mothers and their six children. Relative to unrelated pairs, biologically related mother-child dyads exhibited marginally greater, non-significant overlap.

The clonotype was recovered from a woman in her forties in good health. The rearrangement uses TRBV28 and TRBJ2-1; 11 bases align to TRBD2. The sequenced material came from blood. The CDR3 DNA is TGTGCCAGCAGTCCTAGCGGGGGGTCGGGTAATGAGCAGTTCTTC. This sequence encodes CASSPSGGSGNEQFF. The whole variable domain, filled in from reference TRBV28 and TRBJ2-1, reads DVKVTQSSRYLVKRTGEKVFLECVQDMDHENMFWYRQDPGLGLRLIYFSYDVKMKEKGDIPEGYSVSREKKERFSLILESASTNQTSMYLCASSPSGGSGNEQFFGPGTRLTVL.